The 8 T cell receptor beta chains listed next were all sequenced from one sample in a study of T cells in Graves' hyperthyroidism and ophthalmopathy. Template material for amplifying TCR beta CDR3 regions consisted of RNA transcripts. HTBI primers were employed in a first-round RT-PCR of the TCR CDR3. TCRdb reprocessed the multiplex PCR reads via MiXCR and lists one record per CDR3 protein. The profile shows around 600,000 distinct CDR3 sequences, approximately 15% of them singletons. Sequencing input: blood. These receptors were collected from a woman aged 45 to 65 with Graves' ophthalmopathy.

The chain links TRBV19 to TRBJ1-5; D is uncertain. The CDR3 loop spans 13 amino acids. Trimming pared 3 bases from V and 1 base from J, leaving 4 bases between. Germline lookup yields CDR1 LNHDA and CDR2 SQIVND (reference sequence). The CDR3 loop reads CASSMQSNQPQHF. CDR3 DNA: TGTGCCAGTAGTATGCAGAGCAATCAGCCCCAGCATTTT.

The CDR3 DNA sequence: TGTGCCAGCAGCTTAAATGTAGCGGGGGCAGGGAATGAGCAGTTCTTC. Translating gives CASSLNVAGAGNEQFF. V usage is TRBV7-3 and J usage is TRBJ2-1; 9 bases match TRBD2. Germline V gene lookup returns CDR1 SGHTA and CDR2 FQGTGA. The CDR3 consists of 16 residues. V was clipped by 1 base and J by 7 bases; unmatched bases: 8.

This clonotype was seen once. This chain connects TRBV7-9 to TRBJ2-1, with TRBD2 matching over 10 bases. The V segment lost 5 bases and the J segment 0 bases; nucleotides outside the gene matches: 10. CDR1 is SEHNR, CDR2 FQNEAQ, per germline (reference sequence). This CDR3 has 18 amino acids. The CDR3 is CASSPSGSGASSYNEQFF. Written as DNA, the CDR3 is TGTGCCAGCAGCCCTAGCGGGAGCGGGGCGAGCTCCTACAATGAGCAGTTCTTC.

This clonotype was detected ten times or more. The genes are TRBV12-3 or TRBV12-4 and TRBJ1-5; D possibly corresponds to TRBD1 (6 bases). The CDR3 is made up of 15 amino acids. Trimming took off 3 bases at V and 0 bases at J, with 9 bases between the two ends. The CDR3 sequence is CASSLGANSNQPQHF. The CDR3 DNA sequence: TGTGCCAGCAGTTTGGGGGCTAATAGCAATCAGCCCCAGCATTTT.

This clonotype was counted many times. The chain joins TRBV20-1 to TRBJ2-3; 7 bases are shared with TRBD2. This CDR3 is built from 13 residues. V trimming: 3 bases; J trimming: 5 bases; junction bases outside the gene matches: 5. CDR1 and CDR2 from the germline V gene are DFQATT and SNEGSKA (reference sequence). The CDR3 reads CSASGRLVDTQYF. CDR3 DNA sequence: TGCAGTGCTAGCGGGAGGTTGGTAGATACGCAGTATTTT.

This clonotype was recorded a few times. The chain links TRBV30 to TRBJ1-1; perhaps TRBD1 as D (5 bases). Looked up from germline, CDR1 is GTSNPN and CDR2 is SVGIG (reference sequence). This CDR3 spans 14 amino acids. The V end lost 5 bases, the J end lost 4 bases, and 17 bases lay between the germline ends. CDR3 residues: CAWGYETESTEAFF. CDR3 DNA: TGTGCCTGGGGATATGAGACAGAGAGCACTGAAGCTTTCTTT.

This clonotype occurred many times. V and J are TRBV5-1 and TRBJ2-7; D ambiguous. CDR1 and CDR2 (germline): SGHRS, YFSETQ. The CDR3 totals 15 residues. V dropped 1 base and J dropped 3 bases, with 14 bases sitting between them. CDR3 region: CASSLNGQISYEQYF. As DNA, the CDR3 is TGCGCCAGCAGCTTGAACGGGCAGATCAGCTACGAGCAGTACTTC.

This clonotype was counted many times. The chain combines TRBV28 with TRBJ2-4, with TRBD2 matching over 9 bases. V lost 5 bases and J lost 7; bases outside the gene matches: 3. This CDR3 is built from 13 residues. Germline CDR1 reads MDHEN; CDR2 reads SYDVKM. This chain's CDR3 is CASSAGGENIQYF. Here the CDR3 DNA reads TGTGCCAGCAGTGCGGGAGGGGAGAACATTCAGTACTTC.